This T cell receptor beta chain derives from a study of siplizumab effects on memory and regulatory T cells. In regard to this clone: Its cognate antigen is unknown. One junction end does not reproduce the germline sequence, and a read error may be involved.

Findings of the study overall: The apparent diversity of naive T cells exceeded that of memory cells, and naive T cells seemed to make a major contribution to the alloresponse. Versus 26.9% in controls, the mappable alloreactive CD4+ clones averaged roughly 68% Treg-derived with siplizumab. Of the proliferating CD4+ or CD8+ clones, roughly 80-97% lacked a naive or memory phenotype that could be assigned. Siplizumab, the agent tested, significantly reduced alloreactive sequences traceable to unstimulated CD4+ memory cells.

Measured with immunoSEQ multiplex PCR; TCRdb has only the in-frame clones, and not every one. The profile shows roughly 97,000 clones, 93% of them singletons. The CDR3 has 15 residues. Germline V gene data show CDR1 as MGHDK and CDR2 as SYGVNS. The specimen was Tregs sorted from blood. The chain has TRBV25-1 and TRBJ2-5, with unresolved D. This clonotype was obtained from a human donor in good health. The CDR3 DNA is TGTGCCAGCAGTGAATATCGGAACCTCCAAGGGACCCAGTACTTC. This translates into CASSEYRNLQGTQYF.